This TCR beta chain came from a study of beta chain features in type 1 diabetes. Study-wide results and limits: All four CD4+ subsets of Type 1 diabetes patients contained TCRB CDR3s that were moderately but significantly shorter.

In the case of this clone: Antigen specificity is unknown.

Isolated RNA was reverse transcribed in full, so expressed TCRB transcripts were sequenced. Here immunoSEQ multiplex PCR was the method, and the copy in TCRdb shows in-frame clones only, minus some. The table has approximately 170,000 clones, 63% seen once. V dropped 4 bases and J dropped 3 bases, with 12 bases sitting between them. The CDR3 runs to 13 residues. Per the germline V gene, CDR1 is SQVTM and CDR2 is ANQGSEA. This chain links TRBV29-1 with TRBJ1-2, with D possibly matching TRBD1 (5 bases). The receptor's source is a man in his thirties or forties with type 1 diabetes. Sequencing was done on a sample of naive CD4+ T cells from blood. This chain's CDR3 is CSVVGTGDYGYTF. DNA for the CDR3: TGCAGCGTTGTCGGGACGGGGGACTATGGCTACACCTTC.